A single sample gave rise to the 17 T cell receptor beta chains below, sequenced in a study of response to subunit inactivated influenza vaccine. TCRdb re-analysed the RT-PCR reads in MiXCR, keeping a single row per CDR3 protein. Here the sample spans under 200,000 distinct CDR3 sequences, roughly 10% being singletons. Sequenced here: non-naive T cells sorted from PBMCs, sampled more than 35 days after vaccination. These receptors were collected from a man aged 50 or older who received an inactivated influenza vaccine.

This clonotype was recorded a few times. The chain joins TRBV9 to TRBJ1-4; D perhaps matches TRBD1 (5 bases). V lost 3 bases and J lost 0, with 12 bases in between. There are 16 residues in the CDR3. Germline CDR1 and CDR2: SGDLS and YYNGEE. This CDR3 reads CASSAGTVATNEKLFF. CDR3 coding DNA: TGTGCCAGCAGCGCAGGGACCGTGGCAACTAATGAAAAACTGTTTTTT.

The chain joins TRBV11-2 to TRBJ2-5; the D gene is possibly TRBD2 (5 bases). V gave up 5 bases and J gave up 1 base, with 14 bases separating them. Germline V lookup: CDR1 SGHAT, CDR2 FQNNGV. The CDR3 covers 15 residues. CDR3 sequence reads: CASSPRISGQETQYF. The CDR3 DNA reads TGTGCCAGCAGCCCTCGAATAAGCGGCCAAGAGACCCAGTACTTC.

This clonotype was counted a few times. The chain links TRBV20-1 to TRBJ2-5; 7 bases line up with TRBD2. V dropped 3 bases and J dropped 7; count of bases not matched to a gene: 8. The CDR3 contains 13 residues. Germline V gives CDR1 DFQATT, CDR2 SNEGSKA (reference sequence). The CDR3 region is CSASGGRVRTQYF. The CDR3 nucleotides read TGCAGTGCTAGCGGGGGGAGGGTTCGGACCCAGTACTTC.

This clonotype has a handful of counts. This chain joins TRBV28 and TRBJ2-1, with 11 bases fitting TRBD2. CDR1 is MDHEN and CDR2 is SYDVKM in the germline V gene. The CDR3 spans 18 residues. Trimming took 2 bases from V and 3 from J; bases not matched to a gene: 9. The CDR3: CASSLGGWGLAVYNEQFF. As DNA, the CDR3 is TGTGCCAGCAGTTTAGGGGGGTGGGGACTAGCGGTCTACAATGAGCAGTTCTTC. The full variable domain, completed using reference TRBV28 and TRBJ2-1, is DVKVTQSSRYLVKRTGEKVFLECVQDMDHENMFWYRQDPGLGLRLIYFSYDVKMKEKGDIPEGYSVSREKKERFSLILESASTNQTSMYLCASSLGGWGLAVYNEQFFGPGTRLTVL.

Points on this clonotype: This may be a read error, as it is one base from a much larger clone. This chain connects TRBV20-1 to TRBJ2-7; D gene ambiguous. The V and J ends lost 0 bases and 6 bases respectively, with 9 bases between them. Germline V gene data show CDR1 as DFQATT and CDR2 as SNEGSKA (reference sequence). The CDR3 extends over 12 amino acids. This CDR3 reads CSARELIGEQYF. CDR3 in DNA: TGCAGTGCTAGAGAGTTGATCGGCGAGCAGTACTTC.

This clonotype was found many times. The CDR3 sequence: CASSFIDSASYEQYF. DNA for the CDR3: TGCGCCAGCAGCTTTATAGACAGCGCTTCCTACGAGCAGTACTTC. The rearrangement uses TRBV5-1 and TRBJ2-7; maybe TRBD1 (5 bases). Germline V gene sequence: CDR1 SGHRS, CDR2 YFSETQ. V lost 2 bases to trimming and J lost 1 base, with 13 bases between them. The CDR3 length is 15 residues.

The chain recombines TRBV7-2 with TRBJ1-6, with D maybe TRBD1 (5 bases). Trimming stripped 1 base from V and 8 bases from J, with 15 bases between. CDR3 length: 16 residues. Germline lookup yields CDR1 SGHTA and CDR2 FQGNSA. The CDR3 DNA is TGTGCCAGCAGCTTAGATACCAGGGCAGTTGATTCACCCCTCCACTTT. Its translation: CASSLDTRAVDSPLHF.

The table lists this clonotype with many counts. CDR3 bases: TGTGCCACCAGTGAAGGGACAGGTAGGGCGTATGGCTACACCTTC. Translation gives CATSEGTGRAYGYTF. The chain recombines TRBV24-1 with TRBJ1-2; 8 nucleotides line up with TRBD1. The germline V gene has CDR1 KGHDR and CDR2 SFDVKD. V lost 4 bases and J lost 5; bases outside the gene matches: 8. The CDR3 has 15 residues.

The V gene is TRBV12-3 or TRBV12-4, the J gene TRBJ2-5; D is perhaps TRBD1 (5 bases). The CDR3 sequence is 13 residues long. The V end was cut by 5 bases, the J end by 6 bases, with 13 bases between. This CDR3 is CASSVSTDKTQYF. CDR3 sequence (DNA): TGTGCCAGCAGTGTCTCGACAGATAAGACCCAGTACTTC.

This clonotype was counted between two and nine times. CDR3 DNA: TGTGCCAGCAGCCAAACCAGGGTTGGCGAAAAACTGTTTTTT. Amino acid sequence: CASSQTRVGEKLFF. The gene calls are TRBV16 and TRBJ1-4; D possibly corresponds to TRBD1 (5 bases). The CDR3 spans 14 residues. The V gene lost 2 bases and the J gene lost 8 bases, with 12 bases spanning the gap. In germline, CDR1 is KGHSY, CDR2 FQNENV.

This clonotype was seen at least ten times. V is TRBV12-3 or TRBV12-4 and J is TRBJ2-5, with D perhaps matching TRBD1 or TRBD2 (5 bases each). Trimming cost V 5 bases and J 4 bases, with 8 bases left between them. The CDR3 is made up of 12 amino acids. The CDR3 spells CASSQGRETQYF. CDR3 coding DNA: TGTGCCAGCAGTCAGGGACGAGAGACCCAGTACTTC.

The V gene is TRBV28, the J gene TRBJ2-5, with 9 bases aligning to TRBD2. This CDR3 is 15 amino acids long. CDR1 is MDHEN, CDR2 SYDVKM, per germline. Germline trimming cut 5 bases from V and 5 bases from J; bases unmatched to any gene: 9. DNA of the CDR3: TGTGCCAGCAGTCCCGGGGCGGGGGGGAAGGAGACCCAGTACTTC. Translation gives CASSPGAGGKETQYF.

This clonotype has a handful of counts. For the CDR3, the DNA is TGCGCCAGCAGCTTGGCGACTAGCGGGCGACCTAGCACAGATACGCAGTATTTT. Protein product: CASSLATSGRPSTDTQYF. The V call is TRBV5-1, the J call TRBJ2-3; 10 bases map to TRBD2. The CDR3 contains 18 residues. The V and J ends lost 0 bases and 0 bases, in that order; junction bases with no gene match: 7. CDR1 is SGHRS and CDR2 is YFSETQ in the germline V gene.

In this sample, this clonotype turned up many times. The rearrangement uses TRBV5-1 and TRBJ2-2; D remains ambiguous. Germline V gene data show CDR1 as SGHRS and CDR2 as YFSETQ. The length of the CDR3 is 12 residues. V lost 1 base to trimming and J lost 2 bases, with 0 bases between them. CDR3 nucleotide sequence: TGCGCCAGCAGCTTGAACACCGGGGAGCTGTTTTTT. This translates into CASSLNTGELFF.

For this clonotype: A read error may be the cause here, since a much bigger clone is one base away. J is TRBJ2-7 and V is TRBV12-3 or TRBV12-4; the D gene is possibly TRBD1 (6 bases). The CDR3 loop spans 13 amino acids. The CDR3 sequence is CASSLARGYDQYF. The CDR3 DNA follows: TGTGCCAGCAGTCTGGCCAGGGGCTACGACCAGTACTTC.

The chain employs TRBV3-1 and TRBJ1-1; TRBD1 aligns across 12 bases. J lost 6 bases, V lost 6 bases, and 11 bases had no gene match. This CDR3 comprises 16 residues. Germline V lookup: CDR1 LGHDT, CDR2 YNNKEL (reference sequence). In DNA form, the CDR3 reads TGTGCCAGCAGTTGGGGACAGGGGGCGTTAGTCGCTGAAGCTTTCTTT. Its protein product is CASSWGQGALVAEAFF.

This clonotype was counted many times. The chain joins TRBV20-1 to TRBJ2-3, with 7 bases identical to TRBD2. The germline gives CDR1 DFQATT, CDR2 SNEGSKA (reference sequence). J gave up 7 bases and V 6 bases, and 13 bases lay outside the gene matches. The length of the CDR3 is 14 residues. The CDR3 sequence is CSAKPSGALHTQYF. CDR3 in DNA: TGCAGTGCCAAACCTAGCGGTGCGTTGCATACGCAGTATTTT.